Following are 10 T cell receptor beta chains from one sample sequenced in a study of neurological immune-mediated disorders. TCRdb used MiXCR to reprocess the 5' RACE reads, holding one entry per CDR3 protein. This sample yields 50,000 to 60,000 distinct CDR3 sequences, of which roughly 17% are seen a single time; roughly 4% belongs to the top ten. Sequenced: PBMCs. The receptors stem from a man between 60 and 70 years old in good health.

V is TRBV6-1 and J is TRBJ1-2, with D maybe TRBD1 (5 bases). The germline V gene encodes CDR1 MNHNS and CDR2 SASEGT. CDR3 length: 12 amino acids. V was pared by 6 bases and J by 3 bases, with 8 bases between. The CDR3 sequence is CASSDSYYGYTF. The CDR3 nucleotides are TGTGCCAGCAGCGACAGTTACTATGGCTACACCTTC.

This clonotype has ten or more counts. The chain couples TRBV14 to TRBJ1-1; 11 positions match TRBD1. V lost 5 bases, J lost 8 bases, and 4 bases stayed unmatched. The CDR3 runs to 13 residues. Germline V gene lookup returns CDR1 SGHDN and CDR2 FVKESK. In nucleotides, the CDR3 is TGTGCCAGCAGCAAGGGGGACAGGGGGGAAGCTTTCTTT. Translation gives CASSKGDRGEAFF.

The chain couples TRBV9 to TRBJ2-3; TRBD2 might be the D (5 bases). The CDR3 spans 12 residues. V was clipped by 6 bases and J by 11 bases, with 16 bases between them. Germline lookup yields CDR1 SGDLS and CDR2 YYNGEE. The CDR3 DNA follows: TGTGCCAGCACCGGAGGCAAGATTGTGCAGTATTTT. Translation: CASTGGKIVQYF.

Of note for this clonotype: At one of its ends the junction is not consistent with the germline gene, which may arise from a read error. This rearrangement joins TRBV20-1 to TRBJ2-1; 10 bases match TRBD2. CDR1 and CDR2 from the germline V gene are DFQATT and SNEGSKA (reference sequence). The CDR3 is made up of 20 amino acids. The CDR3 coding sequence is TGCAGTGCTCCCACCGTATTAGGGCTAGCGGGAGACCGCTCCTATAATGAGCAGTTCTTC. Protein product: CSAPTVLGLAGDRSYNEQFF.

This clonotype was seen many times. The gene calls are TRBV5-1 and TRBJ1-4; the D is unclear. V lost 0 bases and J 8 bases, leaving 14 bases between the germline ends. CDR1 SGHRS and CDR2 YFSETQ come from the germline V gene. The CDR3 loop spans 15 amino acids. CDR3 residues: CASSLDALSEEKLFF. Here the CDR3 DNA reads TGCGCCAGCAGCTTGGATGCCCTATCGGAGGAAAAACTGTTTTTT.

This clonotype came up many times. The rearrangement uses TRBV24-1 and TRBJ2-7, with TRBD1 matching 10 bases. The CDR3 consists of 17 residues. Germline CDR1 KGHDR, CDR2 SFDVKD. J was trimmed by 6 bases and V by 5 bases; bases with no gene match: 15. In DNA, the CDR3 is TGTGCCACCAGTGGCGCCGGGACCACTGACAGGGGGCTCGAGCAGTACTTC. Protein sequence: CATSGAGTTDRGLEQYF.

This clonotype has ten or more counts. The genes are TRBV4-1 and TRBJ1-2; TRBD1 is a possible D gene (5 bases). The V gene lost 1 base and the J gene lost 2 bases, with 11 bases spanning the gap. Germline values: CDR1 MGHRA, CDR2 YSYEKL. This CDR3 has 15 amino acids. The CDR3 loop is CASSQVVQGNYGYTF. The DNA for the CDR3 is TGCGCCAGCAGCCAAGTAGTGCAGGGCAACTATGGCTACACCTTC.

V is TRBV3-1 and J is TRBJ2-1; the match to TRBD2 covers 7 bases. Germline CDR1 is LGHDT and CDR2 is YNNKEL (reference sequence). This CDR3 spans 16 amino acids. V dropped 2 bases and J dropped 7; count of bases not matched to a gene: 11. The CDR3 sequence is CASSQRRGAGGNEQFF. The CDR3 DNA reads TGTGCCAGCAGCCAACGACGAGGGGCCGGGGGGAATGAGCAGTTCTTC.

This clonotype was seen repeatedly, ten times or more. The V call is TRBV29-1, the J call TRBJ2-1; D gene uncertain. Germline V gives CDR1 SQVTM, CDR2 ANQGSEA. The V end was cut by 0 bases, the J end by 1 base, with 16 bases between. The CDR3 covers 17 residues. Here the CDR3 reads CSVEEGDLPTSYNEQFF. The CDR3 coding sequence is TGCAGCGTTGAAGAAGGCGACCTCCCGACGTCCTACAATGAGCAGTTCTTC.

The table lists this clonotype with many counts. The V call is TRBV20-1, the J call TRBJ1-2; D gene uncertain. The CDR3 spans 11 residues. V was clipped by 6 bases and J by 3 bases, with 8 bases between them. Germline-derived CDR1 and CDR2 are DFQATT and SNEGSKA (reference sequence). The DNA of the CDR3 is TGCAGTGCCCACGGAGACTATGGCTACACCTTC. Translation: CSAHGDYGYTF.